These 27 T cell receptor beta chains were all obtained from the same sample, sequenced in a study of low-dose radiotherapy and immunotherapy resistance in tumors. TRAV- and TRBV-specific primers primed first-strand cDNA, covering alpha and beta chains. The authors amplified TCRs for about 20 PCR cycles with a constant-region primer and a V-primer adapter. One entry per CDR3 protein results from TCRdb running MiXCR on the reads. The sample shows under 90,000 distinct CDR3 sequences, roughly a sixth of them seen only once. Time point reported: before trial treatment. The specimen comprised PBMCs, sampled before treatment. The receptor set was obtained from a male donor with prostate cancer.

This clonotype has at least ten counts. V gene TRBV6-2 or TRBV6-3 combines with J gene TRBJ1-1; D unclear. Trimming left V 5 bases short and J 1 base short, with 8 bases between. The CDR3 sequence is 13 residues long. Germline V gives CDR1 MNHEY, CDR2 SVGEGT. CDR3 bases: TGTGCCAGCAGTGAGGACGGGAACACTGAAGCTTTCTTT. This codes for CASSEDGNTEAFF.

Ten or more counts support this clonotype. The chain combines TRBV5-1 with TRBJ1-5; the D is unclear. Germline V gene data show CDR1 as SGHRS and CDR2 as YFSETQ. This CDR3 has 15 residues. With 5 bases removed from V and 5 bases from J, the gap between germline ends came to 17 bases. The chain's CDR3 is CASRVGSGRDQPQHF. The CDR3 DNA is TGCGCCAGCAGAGTGGGCAGTGGCCGTGATCAGCCCCAGCATTTT.

This clonotype was found many times. The V gene is TRBV12-3 or TRBV12-4, the J gene TRBJ1-1, with 8 bases fitting TRBD1. V gave up 5 bases and J gave up 3 bases; unmatched junction bases: 8. This CDR3 has 15 amino acids. The CDR3 loop is CASSQRQGYHTEAFF. CDR3 DNA sequence: TGTGCCAGCAGTCAACGACAGGGGTATCACACTGAAGCTTTCTTT.

This clonotype was observed many times. The chain couples TRBV7-9 to TRBJ1-3, with TRBD1 identical over 8 bases. The CDR3 sequence is 18 residues long. J gave up 9 bases and V 5 bases, and 21 bases lay outside the gene matches. The V gene's germline CDR1 is SEHNR and CDR2 FQNEAQ (reference sequence). The CDR3 DNA reads TGTGCCAGCAGCATGAACCTCCCCGGACAGGGCCTTGGAGGCACCATATATTTT. Translating gives CASSMNLPGQGLGGTIYF.

This clonotype showed up many times. The genes are TRBV18 and TRBJ1-4; no firm D call. The V gene's germline CDR1 is KGHSH and CDR2 LQKENI. The CDR3 extends over 15 amino acids. The V gene lost 3 bases and the J gene lost 0 bases, with 8 bases spanning the gap. The CDR3 DNA sequence: TGTGCCAGCTCACCGATCTCCGCAACTAATGAAAAACTGTTTTTT. Its protein product is CASSPISATNEKLFF.

This clonotype was found a few times. V gene TRBV3-1 combines with J gene TRBJ2-1, with D perhaps TRBD1 or TRBD2 (5 bases each). The germline V gene encodes CDR1 LGHDT and CDR2 YNNKEL (reference sequence). Trimming cost V 3 bases and J 4 bases, with 10 bases left between them. The length of the CDR3 is 14 residues. The CDR3 DNA sequence: TGTGCCAGCAGCCAGGGACGAATGTACAATGAGCAGTTCTTC. It encodes CASSQGRMYNEQFF.

This clonotype was seen repeatedly, ten times or more. The rearrangement uses TRBV3-1 and TRBJ1-1; D is uncertain. The V gene lost 1 base and the J gene lost 4 bases, with 13 bases spanning the gap. The CDR3 covers 15 residues. Germline loops: CDR1 LGHDT, CDR2 YNNKEL (reference sequence). The CDR3 sequence is CASSQGAGAGTEAFF. CDR3 sequence (DNA): TGTGCCAGCAGCCAAGGGGCGGGCGCGGGCACTGAAGCTTTCTTT.

This clonotype was picked up many times. The CDR3, as DNA: TGTGCCACCAGCAGAGGCCCCCCGGGACGGCAAAATTCACCCCTCCACTTT. Protein product: CATSRGPPGRQNSPLHF. This chain uses TRBV15 with TRBJ1-6, with D perhaps TRBD1 (5 bases). Trimming stripped 1 base from V and 7 bases from J, with 17 bases between. CDR3 length: 17 residues. Germline V lookup: CDR1 LNHNV, CDR2 YYDKDF (reference sequence). Full variable domain (remainder filled in from reference TRBV15 and TRBJ1-6): DAMVIQNPRYQVTQFGKPVTLSCSQTLNHNVMYWYQQKSSQAPKLLFHYYDKDFNNEADTPDNFQSRRPNTSFCFLDIRSPGLGDTAMYLCATSRGPPGRQNSPLHFGNGTRLTVT.

This clonotype was observed at least ten times. The chain has TRBV24-1 and TRBJ1-2; maybe TRBD1 (6 bases). CDR3 length equals 14 residues. Germline-derived CDR1 and CDR2 are KGHDR and SFDVKD. Trimming cost V 2 bases and J 5 bases, with 11 bases left between them. Here the CDR3 DNA reads TGTGCCACCAGTGATTCCCGGACAGCATATGGCTACACCTTC. Translated: CATSDSRTAYGYTF.

This clonotype was seen many times. The CDR3 reads CASSLAIGEGSPLHF. The CDR3 DNA follows: TGTGCCAGCAGCTTAGCTATTGGGGAAGGGTCACCCCTCCACTTT. The rearrangement joins TRBV7-8 to TRBJ1-6; the D is unclear. Trimming removed 0 bases at V and 10 bases at J, with 13 bases between. The length of the CDR3 is 15 residues. Germline CDR1 and CDR2: SGHVS and FQNEAQ.

Ten or more counts support this clonotype. V and J are TRBV29-1 and TRBJ1-2; no definite D call. This CDR3 has 15 amino acids. The germline V gene encodes CDR1 SQVTM and CDR2 ANQGSEA. Trimming cost V 4 bases and J 7 bases, with 22 bases left between them. The CDR3 DNA reads as TGCAGCGTTGGATCCGAAGGTCACCTATCGGGTGGCTACACCTTC. This sequence encodes CSVGSEGHLSGGYTF.

This clonotype was counted ten times or more. The rearrangement joins TRBV29-1 to TRBJ1-1; 10 bases are a match to TRBD1. The germline V gene has CDR1 SQVTM and CDR2 ANQGSEA. The CDR3 extends over 18 amino acids. The trim removed 0 bases at V and 1 base at J, leaving 11 bases unmatched. The CDR3 DNA is TGCAGCGTTGAAGATATTGACAGGGGGCTTCGATGGAACACTGAAGCTTTCTTT. Translating it yields CSVEDIDRGLRWNTEAFF.

This clonotype was counted ten times or more. The conserved closing phenylalanine or tryptophan is absent in this CDR3, likely reflecting a read error. Because the CDR3's place on the DNA is in doubt, the DNA is left out and the CDR3 is given as listed by TCRdb. V usage is TRBV7-8 and J usage is TRBJ2-5; the D call in the table, TRBD1, was not verified against the DNA. The CDR3 spans 10 amino acids, including both terminal residues. Germline CDR1 reads SGHVS; CDR2 reads FQNEAQ. The CDR3 protein is CASSLCGVRP.

The rearrangement links TRBV12-3 or TRBV12-4 to TRBJ1-1; D not resolved. V lost 3 bases to trimming and J lost 5 bases, with 7 bases between them. CDR3 size: 12 residues. CDR3 amino acids: CASSLERTEAFF. The DNA for the CDR3 is TGTGCCAGCAGTTTGGAAAGGACTGAAGCTTTCTTT.

This clonotype has only one observation. This chain joins TRBV7-9 and TRBJ1-3; tentatively, D is TRBD1 (5 bases). V dropped 10 bases and J dropped 0 bases, with 13 bases sitting between them. This CDR3 has 14 amino acids. Looked up from germline, CDR1 is SEHNR and CDR2 is FQNEAQ (reference sequence). CDR3 sequence (DNA): TGTGCCACCCGGGAGGGGAGCTCTGGAAACACCATATATTTT. This codes for CATREGSSGNTIYF.

This chain's CDR3 is CASSPGQAPNTEAFF. The CDR3 bases are TGTGCCAGCAGTCCCGGACAGGCACCGAACACTGAAGCTTTCTTT. The chain employs TRBV6-2 or TRBV6-3 and TRBJ1-1; TRBD1 matches 7 bases. The ends lost 5 bases at V and 1 base at J; junction bases unmatched: 7. This CDR3 region has 15 residues. Germline lookup yields CDR1 MNHEY and CDR2 SVGEGT.

This clonotype was recorded at least ten times. V is TRBV5-5 and J is TRBJ2-2; unclear D gene. The germline gives CDR1 SGHKS, CDR2 YYEKEE (reference sequence). Trimming removed 4 bases at V and 4 bases at J, with 17 bases between. The length of the CDR3 is 16 residues. The CDR3 nucleotides read TGTGCCAGCAGCGGCTCGGGCCCCCTAGTCACCGGGGAGCTGTTTTTT. Its protein product is CASSGSGPLVTGELFF.

Many counts were recorded for this clonotype. J is TRBJ1-2 and V is TRBV20-1; TRBD1 aligns across 9 bases. The germline gives CDR1 DFQATT, CDR2 SNEGSKA (reference sequence). There are 13 residues in the CDR3. V dropped 6 bases and J dropped 2; count of bases not matched to a gene: 4. CDR3: CSAPGQGNYGYTF. The CDR3 DNA reads as TGCAGTGCGCCTGGACAGGGGAACTATGGCTACACCTTC.

This clonotype was recorded many times. The chain uses TRBV30 and TRBJ1-5; D not certain. Trimming stripped 2 bases from V and 9 bases from J, with 17 bases between. Germline V gives CDR1 GTSNPN, CDR2 SVGIG (reference sequence). This CDR3 has 14 amino acids. The CDR3 loop reads CAWSTGSVLGPQHF. The DNA of the CDR3 is TGTGCCTGGAGTACGGGCTCTGTCCTAGGGCCCCAGCATTTT.

The chain's CDR3 is CASSSDGGSLNEQFF. CDR3 nucleotides: TGTGCCAGCAGCTCCGATGGAGGGTCCTTAAATGAGCAGTTCTTC. The chain joins TRBV2 to TRBJ2-1; D is possibly TRBD2 (6 bases). The length of the CDR3 is 15 residues. Trimming took off 6 bases at V and 7 bases at J, with 19 bases between the two ends. Germline assignment: CDR1 SNHLY and CDR2 FYNNEI.

The table lists this clonotype with many counts. This sequence joins TRBV11-2 and TRBJ2-5; D unclear. The CDR3 has 14 amino acids. Germline V CDR1 and CDR2: SGHAT, FQNNGV. V shed 1 base and J shed 5 bases, with 11 bases lying between them. CDR3 sequence (DNA): TGTGCCAGCAGCTTAGTGGCCTCGCGGGAGACCCAGTACTTC. As protein: CASSLVASRETQYF.

In this sample, this clonotype turned up many times. This chain connects TRBV25-1 to TRBJ2-1, with 8 bases identical to TRBD2. After removal of 3 bases from V and 15 bases from J, the junction contained 7 bases not matched to a gene. This CDR3 has 12 amino acids. From germline, CDR1 is MGHDK and CDR2 SYGVNS. CDR3 sequence reads: CASSDLTSERFF. The CDR3 DNA sequence: TGTGCCAGCAGTGATTTGACTAGCGAACGGTTCTTC.

This clonotype was seen just once. This sequence may be a read error, since a much larger clone differs from it by one base. The chain combines TRBV6-8 with TRBJ2-5; the D gene is possibly TRBD1 (6 bases). In germline, CDR1 is MNHGY, CDR2 SAAAGT. The CDR3 is 15 residues long. V lost 8 bases to trimming and J lost 5 bases, with 21 bases between them. CDR3 DNA sequence: TGTGCCAGCGGACCCATTGCTGGGGGCGAGGAGACCCAGTACTTC. Encoded protein: CASGPIAGGEETQYF.

Worth noting for this clonotype: Given a far larger clone just one base away, this is likely a sequencing read error. The DNA of the CDR3 is TGTGCCAGCAGGGACGAGAAATACGAGCAGTACTTC. This gives the protein CASRDEKYEQYF. This chain uses TRBV5-3 with TRBJ2-7; D is perhaps TRBD1 or TRBD2 (5 bases each). TRBV5-3 is an ORF for which the function is uncertain. Deletions cut 8 bases from V and 4 bases from J, with 13 bases between. The CDR3 covers 12 residues.

This clonotype was seen at least ten times. The V gene is TRBV7-2, the J gene TRBJ1-1, with TRBD1 identical over 7 bases. CDR1 is SGHTA, CDR2 FQGNSA, per germline. The CDR3 covers 16 residues. V lost 0 bases, J lost 4 bases, and 8 bases stayed unmatched. The DNA of the CDR3 is TGTGCCAGCAGCTTAGCTCGGACAGGCCTCTCCACTGAAGCTTTCTTT. Translation: CASSLARTGLSTEAFF. The full variable domain, its missing parts supplied by reference TRBV7-2 and TRBJ1-1, is GAGVSQSPSNKVTEKGKDVELRCDPISGHTALYWYRQSLGQGLEFLIYFQGNSAPDKSGLPSDRFSAERTGGSVSTLTIQRTQQEDSAVYLCASSLARTGLSTEAFFGQGTRLTVV.

This clonotype occurred many times. The genes are TRBV6-2 or TRBV6-3 and TRBJ2-1; D unresolved. Germline V gives CDR1 MNHEY, CDR2 SVGEGT. CDR3 length equals 14 residues. V was shortened by 8 bases and J by 0 bases, with 11 bases between the two germline ends. CDR3 DNA: TGTGCCAGCCGCAAATTTCGCTCCTACAATGAGCAGTTCTTC. Translated: CASRKFRSYNEQFF.

Only a few counts were recorded for this clonotype. This sequence joins TRBV3-1 and TRBJ2-1; D might be TRBD1 or TRBD2, each matching 5 bases. The CDR3 length is 15 residues. Per the germline V gene, CDR1 is LGHDT and CDR2 is YNNKEL (reference sequence). Between the trimmed V and J ends, which lost 0 bases and 12 bases, there was a span of 18 bases. The CDR3 spells CASSQDTHAGRAQFF. CDR3 DNA: TGTGCCAGCAGCCAAGACACCCACGCGGGCAGGGCGCAGTTCTTC.